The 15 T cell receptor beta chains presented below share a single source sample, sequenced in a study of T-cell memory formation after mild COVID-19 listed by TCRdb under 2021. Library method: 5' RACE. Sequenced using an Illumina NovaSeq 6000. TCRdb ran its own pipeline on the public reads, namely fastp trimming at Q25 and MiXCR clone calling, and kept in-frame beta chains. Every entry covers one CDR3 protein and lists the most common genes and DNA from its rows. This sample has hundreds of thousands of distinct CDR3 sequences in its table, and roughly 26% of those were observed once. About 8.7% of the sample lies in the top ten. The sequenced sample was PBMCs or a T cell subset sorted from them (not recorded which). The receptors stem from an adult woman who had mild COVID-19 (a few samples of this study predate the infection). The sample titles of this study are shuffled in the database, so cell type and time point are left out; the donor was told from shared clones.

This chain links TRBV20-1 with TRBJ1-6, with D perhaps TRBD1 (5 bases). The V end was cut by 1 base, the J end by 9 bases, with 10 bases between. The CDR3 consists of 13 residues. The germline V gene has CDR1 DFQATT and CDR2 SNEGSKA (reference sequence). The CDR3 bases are TGCAGTGCTAGAGGGGGCGCCGGTTCACCCCTCCACTTT. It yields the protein CSARGGAGSPLHF.

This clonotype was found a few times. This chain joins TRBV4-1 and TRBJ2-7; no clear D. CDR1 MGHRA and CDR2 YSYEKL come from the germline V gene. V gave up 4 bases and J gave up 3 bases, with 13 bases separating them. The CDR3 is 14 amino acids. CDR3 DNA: TGCGCCAGCAGCCCCCGGACCGGTTTCTACGAGCAGTACTTC. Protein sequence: CASSPRTGFYEQYF.

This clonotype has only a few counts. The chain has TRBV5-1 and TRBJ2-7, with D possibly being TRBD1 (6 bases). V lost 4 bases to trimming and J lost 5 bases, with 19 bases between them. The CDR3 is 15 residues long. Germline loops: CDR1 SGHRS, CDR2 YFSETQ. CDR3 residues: CASSPQTSPGDEQYF. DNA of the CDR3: TGCGCCAGCAGCCCCCAAACGAGCCCAGGGGACGAGCAGTACTTC.

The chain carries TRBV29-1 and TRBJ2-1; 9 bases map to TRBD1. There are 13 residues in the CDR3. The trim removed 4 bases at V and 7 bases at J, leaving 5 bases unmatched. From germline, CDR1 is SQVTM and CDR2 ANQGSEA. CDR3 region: CSVGYGTGNEQFF. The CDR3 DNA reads TGCAGCGTTGGCTACGGGACAGGGAATGAGCAGTTCTTC.

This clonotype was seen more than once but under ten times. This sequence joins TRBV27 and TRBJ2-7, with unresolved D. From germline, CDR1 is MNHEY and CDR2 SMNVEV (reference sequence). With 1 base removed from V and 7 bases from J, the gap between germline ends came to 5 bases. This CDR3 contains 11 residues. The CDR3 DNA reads TGTGCCAGCAGTTTATTGACAGAGCAGTACTTC. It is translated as CASSLLTEQYF.

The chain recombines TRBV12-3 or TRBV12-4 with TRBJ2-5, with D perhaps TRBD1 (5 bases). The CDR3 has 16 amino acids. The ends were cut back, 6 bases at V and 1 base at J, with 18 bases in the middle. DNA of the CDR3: TGTGCCAGCAGCCGCCCAGGGCTCAGTGGCCAAGAGACCCAGTACTTC. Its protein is CASSRPGLSGQETQYF.

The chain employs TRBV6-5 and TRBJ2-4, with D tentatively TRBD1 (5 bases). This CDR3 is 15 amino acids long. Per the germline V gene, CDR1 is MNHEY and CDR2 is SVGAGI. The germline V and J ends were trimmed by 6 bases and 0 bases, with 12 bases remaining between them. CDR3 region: CASRDNNLAKNIQYF. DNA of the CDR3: TGTGCCAGCAGGGACAACAACCTAGCCAAAAACATTCAGTACTTC.

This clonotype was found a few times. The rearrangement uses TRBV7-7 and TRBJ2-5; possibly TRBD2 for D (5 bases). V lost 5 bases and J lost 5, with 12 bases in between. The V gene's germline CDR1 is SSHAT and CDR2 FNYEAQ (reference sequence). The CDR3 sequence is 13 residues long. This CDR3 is CASSVGVVETQYF. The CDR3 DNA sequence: TGTGCCAGCAGCGTCGGGGTGGTGGAGACCCAGTACTTC.

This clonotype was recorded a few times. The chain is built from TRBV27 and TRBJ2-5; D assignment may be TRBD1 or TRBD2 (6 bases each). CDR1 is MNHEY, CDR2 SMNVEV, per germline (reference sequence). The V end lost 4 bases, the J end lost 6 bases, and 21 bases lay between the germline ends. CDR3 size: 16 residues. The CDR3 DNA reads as TGTGCCAGCAGTTCGGGGGACACCGGATTCGTGAAGACCCAGTACTTC. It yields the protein CASSSGDTGFVKTQYF.

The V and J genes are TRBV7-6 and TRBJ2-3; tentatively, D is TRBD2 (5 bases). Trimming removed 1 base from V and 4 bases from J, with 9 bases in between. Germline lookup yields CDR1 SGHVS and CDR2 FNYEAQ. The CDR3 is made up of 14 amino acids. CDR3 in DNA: TGTGCCAGCAGCTTAGGCCCGGAGGCAGATACGCAGTATTTT. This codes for CASSLGPEADTQYF.

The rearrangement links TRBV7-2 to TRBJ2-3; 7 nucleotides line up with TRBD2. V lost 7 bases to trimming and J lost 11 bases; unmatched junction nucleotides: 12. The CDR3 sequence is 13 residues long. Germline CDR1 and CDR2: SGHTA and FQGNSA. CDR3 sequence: CASKSGTTVWQYF. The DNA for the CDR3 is TGTGCCAGCAAGTCCGGGACTACCGTATGGCAGTATTTT. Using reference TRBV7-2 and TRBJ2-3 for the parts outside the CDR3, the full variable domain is GAGVSQSPSNKVTEKGKDVELRCDPISGHTALYWYRQSLGQGLEFLIYFQGNSAPDKSGLPSDRFSAERTGGSVSTLTIQRTQQEDSAVYLCASKSGTTVWQYFGPGTRLTVL.

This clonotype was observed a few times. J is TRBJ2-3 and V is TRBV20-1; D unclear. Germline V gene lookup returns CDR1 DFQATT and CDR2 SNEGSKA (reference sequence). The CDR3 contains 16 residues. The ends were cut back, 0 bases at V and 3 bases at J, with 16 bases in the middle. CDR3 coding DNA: TGCAGTGCTAGAGAGGAAGGCGACCTGGGGACAGATACGCAGTATTTT. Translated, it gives CSAREEGDLGTDTQYF.

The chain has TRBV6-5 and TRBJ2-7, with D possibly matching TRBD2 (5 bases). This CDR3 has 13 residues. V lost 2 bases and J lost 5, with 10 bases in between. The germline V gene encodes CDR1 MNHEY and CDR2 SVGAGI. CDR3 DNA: TGTGCCAGCAGTTACACGGACTTGGACGAGCAGTACTTC. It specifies CASSYTDLDEQYF.

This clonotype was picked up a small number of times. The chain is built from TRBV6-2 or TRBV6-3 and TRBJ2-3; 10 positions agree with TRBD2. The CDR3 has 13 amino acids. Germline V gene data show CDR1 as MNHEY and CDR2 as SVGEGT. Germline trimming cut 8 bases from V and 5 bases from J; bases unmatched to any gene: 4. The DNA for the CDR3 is TGTGCCAGCGTCGAGCGGGGGGGAGATACGCAGTATTTT. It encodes CASVERGGDTQYF.

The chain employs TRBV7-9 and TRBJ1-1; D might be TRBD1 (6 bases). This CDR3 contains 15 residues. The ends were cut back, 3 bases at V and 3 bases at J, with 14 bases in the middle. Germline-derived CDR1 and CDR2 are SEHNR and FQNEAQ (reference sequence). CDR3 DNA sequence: TGTGCCAGCAGCTTTGGGGGGCGCTGTGACACTGAAGCTTTCTTT. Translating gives CASSFGGRCDTEAFF.